Sequencing of this T cell receptor beta chain was carried out in a study of blood T cell repertoires in COVID-19. Overall study context: T cells, B-cell-depleted T cells, or PBMCs provided the cDNA or gDNA that served as material.

Authors' processing steps: Using reference gene primer amplification, nucleated cell counts were estimated. Some clones are missing from TCRdb's copy, which holds only in-frame ones; the method was immunoSEQ multiplex PCR. For V, J and clone size, that table is used; D and trimming come from the DNA. In the table there are 100,000 or so clones, about nine tenths of which are singletons. Material for sequencing was peripheral blood. The source of this sequence is a man aged 70 or older with acute or convalescent COVID-19.

For the CDR3, the DNA is TGTGCCACCAGCAGCGAGAGAGGACAGACCTACGAGCAGTACTTC. It yields the protein CATSSERGQTYEQYF. This chain connects TRBV15 to TRBJ2-7, with a tentative D call TRBD1 (6 bases). The CDR3 totals 15 residues. CDR1 and CDR2 from the germline V gene are LNHNV and YYDKDF (reference sequence). V lost 3 bases and J 2 bases, leaving 14 bases between the germline ends.